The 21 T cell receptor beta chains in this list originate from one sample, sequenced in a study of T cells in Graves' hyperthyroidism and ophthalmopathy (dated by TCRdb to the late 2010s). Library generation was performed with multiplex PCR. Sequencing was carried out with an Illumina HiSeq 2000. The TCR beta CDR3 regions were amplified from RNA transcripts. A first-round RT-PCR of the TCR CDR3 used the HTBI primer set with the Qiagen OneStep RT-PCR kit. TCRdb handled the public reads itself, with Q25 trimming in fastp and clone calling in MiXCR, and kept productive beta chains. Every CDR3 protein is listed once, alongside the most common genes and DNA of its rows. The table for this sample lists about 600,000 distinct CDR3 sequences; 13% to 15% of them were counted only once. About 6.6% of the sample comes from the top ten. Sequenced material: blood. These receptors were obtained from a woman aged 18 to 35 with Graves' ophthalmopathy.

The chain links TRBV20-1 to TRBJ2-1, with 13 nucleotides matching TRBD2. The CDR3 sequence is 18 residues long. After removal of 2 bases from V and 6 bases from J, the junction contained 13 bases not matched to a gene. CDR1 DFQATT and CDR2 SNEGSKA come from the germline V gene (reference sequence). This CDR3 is CSARKGLAGPSPGNEQFF. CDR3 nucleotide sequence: TGCAGTGCTAGAAAGGGACTAGCGGGACCCTCCCCTGGCAATGAGCAGTTCTTC.

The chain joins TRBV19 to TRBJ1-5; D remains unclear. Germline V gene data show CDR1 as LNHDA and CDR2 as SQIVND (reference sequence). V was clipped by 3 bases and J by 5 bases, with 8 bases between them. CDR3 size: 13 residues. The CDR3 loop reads CASSIPRDQPQHF. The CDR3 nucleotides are TGTGCCAGTAGTATCCCCCGAGATCAGCCCCAGCATTTT.

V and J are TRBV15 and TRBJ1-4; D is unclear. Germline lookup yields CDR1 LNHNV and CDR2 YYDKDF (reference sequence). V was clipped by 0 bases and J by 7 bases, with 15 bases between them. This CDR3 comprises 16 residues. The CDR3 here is CATSRESPSESEKLFF. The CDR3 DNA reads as TGTGCCACCAGCAGAGAATCGCCCTCCGAGTCTGAAAAACTGTTTTTT.

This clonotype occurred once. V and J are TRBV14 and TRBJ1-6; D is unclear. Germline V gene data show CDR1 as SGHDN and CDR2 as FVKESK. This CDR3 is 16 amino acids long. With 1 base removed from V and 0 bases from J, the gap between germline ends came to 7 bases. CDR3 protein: CASSQVVHSYNSPLHF. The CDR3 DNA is TGTGCCAGCAGCCAAGTCGTTCACTCCTATAATTCACCCCTCCACTTT.

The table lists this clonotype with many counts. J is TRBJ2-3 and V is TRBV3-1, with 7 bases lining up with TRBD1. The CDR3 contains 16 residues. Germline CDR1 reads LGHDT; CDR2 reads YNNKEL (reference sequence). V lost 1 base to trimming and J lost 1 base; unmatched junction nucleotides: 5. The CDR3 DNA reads TGTGCCAGCAGCCAAGTGGGACAGAAACGCACAGATACGCAGTATTTT. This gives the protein CASSQVGQKRTDTQYF.

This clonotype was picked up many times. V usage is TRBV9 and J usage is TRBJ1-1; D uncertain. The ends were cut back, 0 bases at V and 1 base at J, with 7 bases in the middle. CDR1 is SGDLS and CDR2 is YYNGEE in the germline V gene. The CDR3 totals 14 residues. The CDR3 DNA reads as TGTGCCAGCAGCGTAGCGGCCCAGAACACTGAAGCTTTCTTT. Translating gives CASSVAAQNTEAFF.

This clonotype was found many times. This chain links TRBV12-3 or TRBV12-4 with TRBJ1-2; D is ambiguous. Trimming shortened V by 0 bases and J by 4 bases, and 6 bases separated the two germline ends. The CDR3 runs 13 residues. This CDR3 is CASSLARIYGYTF. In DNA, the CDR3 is TGTGCCAGCAGTTTAGCGAGGATCTATGGCTACACCTTC.

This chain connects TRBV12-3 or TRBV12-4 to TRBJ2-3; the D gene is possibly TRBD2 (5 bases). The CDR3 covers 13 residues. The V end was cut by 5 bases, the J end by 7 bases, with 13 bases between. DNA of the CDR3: TGTGCCAGCAGTATCCTTCGAGGGAATACGCAGTATTTT. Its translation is CASSILRGNTQYF.

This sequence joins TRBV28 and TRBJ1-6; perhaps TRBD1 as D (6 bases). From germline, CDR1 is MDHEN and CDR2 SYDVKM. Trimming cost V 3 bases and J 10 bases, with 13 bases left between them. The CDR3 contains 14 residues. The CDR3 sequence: CASSFTGQGSPLHF. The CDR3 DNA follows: TGTGCCAGCAGTTTTACGGGACAAGGATCACCCCTCCACTTT.

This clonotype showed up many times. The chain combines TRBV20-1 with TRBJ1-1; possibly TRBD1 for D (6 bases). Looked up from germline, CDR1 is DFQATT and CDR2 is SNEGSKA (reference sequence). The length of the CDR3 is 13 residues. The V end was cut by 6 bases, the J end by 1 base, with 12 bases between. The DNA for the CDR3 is TGCAGTGCCGACGACAGGCCGAACACTGAAGCTTTCTTT. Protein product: CSADDRPNTEAFF.

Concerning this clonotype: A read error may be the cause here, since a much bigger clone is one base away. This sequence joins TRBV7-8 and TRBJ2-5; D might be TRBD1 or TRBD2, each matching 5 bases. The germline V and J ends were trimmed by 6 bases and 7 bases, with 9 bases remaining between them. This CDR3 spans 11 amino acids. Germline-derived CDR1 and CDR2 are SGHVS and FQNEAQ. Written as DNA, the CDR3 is TGTGCCAGCAGGGGAGACAGGACCCAGTACTTC. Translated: CASRGDRTQYF.

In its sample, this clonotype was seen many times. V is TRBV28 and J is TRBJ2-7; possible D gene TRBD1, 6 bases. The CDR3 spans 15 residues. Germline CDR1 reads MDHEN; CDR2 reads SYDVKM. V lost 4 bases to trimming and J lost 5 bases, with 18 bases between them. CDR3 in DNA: TGTGCCAGCAGTTCGACCGGGACACGGTTAGACGAGCAGTACTTC. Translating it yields CASSSTGTRLDEQYF.

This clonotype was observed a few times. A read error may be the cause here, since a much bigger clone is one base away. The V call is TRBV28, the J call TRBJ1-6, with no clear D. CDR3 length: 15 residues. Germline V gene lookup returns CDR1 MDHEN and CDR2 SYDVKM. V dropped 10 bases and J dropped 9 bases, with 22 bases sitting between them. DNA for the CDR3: TGTGCCACCGTTATACGGTCGGAGGATAGTTCACCCCTCCACTTT. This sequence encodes CATVIRSEDSSPLHF.

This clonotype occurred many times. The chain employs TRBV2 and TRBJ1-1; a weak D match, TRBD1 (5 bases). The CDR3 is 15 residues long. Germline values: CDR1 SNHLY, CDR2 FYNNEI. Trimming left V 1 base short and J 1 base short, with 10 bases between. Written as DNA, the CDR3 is TGTGCCAGCAGTGAAGTTGGCAGGGAGAACACTGAAGCTTTCTTT. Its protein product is CASSEVGRENTEAFF.

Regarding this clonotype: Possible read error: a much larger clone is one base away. The CDR3 sequence is CASSEGGGYTEAFF. The CDR3 DNA follows: TGTGCCAGCAGTGAAGGGGGGGGTTACACTGAAGCTTTCTTT. The chain joins TRBV2 to TRBJ1-1; perhaps TRBD1 as D (5 bases). Germline CDR1 is SNHLY and CDR2 is FYNNEI. The CDR3 loop spans 14 amino acids. Trimming pared 1 base from V and 3 bases from J, leaving 9 bases between.

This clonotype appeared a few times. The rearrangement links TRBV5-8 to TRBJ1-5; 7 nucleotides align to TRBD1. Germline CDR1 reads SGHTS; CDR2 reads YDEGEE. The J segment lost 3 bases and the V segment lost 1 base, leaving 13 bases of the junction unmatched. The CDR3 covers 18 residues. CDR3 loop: CASSLWLGQELLNQPQHF. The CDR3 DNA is TGTGCCAGCAGCTTGTGGCTTGGACAGGAGCTACTCAATCAGCCCCAGCATTTT.

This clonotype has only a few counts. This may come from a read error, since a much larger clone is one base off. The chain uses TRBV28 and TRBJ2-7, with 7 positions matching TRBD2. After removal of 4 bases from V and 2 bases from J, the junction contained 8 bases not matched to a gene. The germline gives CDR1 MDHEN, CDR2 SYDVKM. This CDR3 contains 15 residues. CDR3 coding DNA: TGTGCCAGCAGTTCCCCGGGAGGTCTTACCTACGAGCAGTACTTC. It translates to CASSSPGGLTYEQYF.

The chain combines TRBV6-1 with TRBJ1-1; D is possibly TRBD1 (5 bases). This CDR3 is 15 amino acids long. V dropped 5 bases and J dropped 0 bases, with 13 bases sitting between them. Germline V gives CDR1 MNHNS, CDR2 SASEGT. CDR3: CASSPTGPVNTEAFF. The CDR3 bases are TGTGCCAGCAGTCCTACGGGGCCAGTGAACACTGAAGCTTTCTTT.

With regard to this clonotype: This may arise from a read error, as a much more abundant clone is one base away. Here the CDR3 DNA reads TGTGCCAGCAGCTTAAGGGGCGGGGGGGAAATCAACGCTGAAGCTTTCTTT. Translation: CASSLRGGGEINAEAFF. V usage is TRBV7-3 and J usage is TRBJ1-1; TRBD1 is a possible D gene (5 bases). The CDR3 runs to 17 residues. Trimming removed 1 base at V and 6 bases at J, with 21 bases between. Germline loops: CDR1 SGHTA, CDR2 FQGTGA.

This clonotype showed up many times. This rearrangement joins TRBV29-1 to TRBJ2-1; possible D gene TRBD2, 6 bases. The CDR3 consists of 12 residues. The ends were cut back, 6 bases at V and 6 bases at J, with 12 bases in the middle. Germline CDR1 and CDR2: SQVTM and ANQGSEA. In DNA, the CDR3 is TGCAGCGTCGAGGGACTGATCAATGAGCAGTTCTTC. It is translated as CSVEGLINEQFF.

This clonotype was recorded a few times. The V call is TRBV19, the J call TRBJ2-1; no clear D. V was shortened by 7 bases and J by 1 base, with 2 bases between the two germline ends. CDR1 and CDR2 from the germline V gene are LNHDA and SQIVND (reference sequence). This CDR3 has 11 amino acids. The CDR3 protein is CASISYNEQFF. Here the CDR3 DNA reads TGTGCCAGTATATCCTACAATGAGCAGTTCTTC.